A single sample is the source of the 15 T cell receptor beta chains below, sequenced in a study of T-cell reconstitution after alpha-beta-depleted transplantation in children. It was with unique molecular identifiers that the TCRbeta library was prepared. TCRdb used MiXCR to reprocess the PCR reads, holding one entry per CDR3 protein. The top ten clones hold 2% to 3% of a sample with a few hundred thousand distinct CDR3 sequences, roughly 23% of them seen once. Here the sequenced sample was PBMCs, taken before TCRalphabeta/CD19-depleted stem cell transplant. The source of these receptors is a girl aged 2 to 9 with Fanconi anemia, due to receive a stem cell transplant.

This clonotype was counted a few times. J is TRBJ1-5 and V is TRBV28; D perhaps matches TRBD1 (5 bases). Trimming took off 6 bases at V and 3 bases at J, with 12 bases between the two ends. Germline V gene sequence: CDR1 MDHEN, CDR2 SYDVKM. CDR3 length: 14 residues. This CDR3 reads CASSLGQINQPQHF. DNA of the CDR3: TGTGCCAGCAGCCTAGGACAAATCAATCAGCCCCAGCATTTT.

This clonotype appeared many times. The chain recombines TRBV6-1 with TRBJ1-2, with TRBD1 matching over 8 bases. Trimming at V came to 7 bases and at J to 3 bases, leaving 4 bases not matched to a gene. This CDR3 is 13 amino acids long. The germline V gene encodes CDR1 MNHNS and CDR2 SASEGT. CDR3: CASTPGQDYGYTF. Here the CDR3 DNA reads TGTGCCAGCACCCCGGGACAGGACTATGGCTACACCTTC.

This clonotype was seen many times. In DNA, the CDR3 is TGTGCCGCAACGTCATCCGGGGAGCTGTTTTTT. Amino acids: CAATSSGELFF. The rearrangement uses TRBV12-3 or TRBV12-4 and TRBJ2-2; D ambiguous. Trimming removed 11 bases at V and 6 bases at J, with 10 bases between. This CDR3 is 11 amino acids long.

This chain connects TRBV4-1 to TRBJ2-5, with 12 nucleotides matching TRBD2. This CDR3 is built from 16 residues. Germline lookup yields CDR1 MGHRA and CDR2 YSYEKL. J gave up 1 base and V 1 base, and 1 base lay outside the gene matches. CDR3 loop: CASSQVGLAGQETQYF. The CDR3, as DNA: TGCGCCAGCAGCCAAGTGGGACTAGCGGGCCAAGAGACCCAGTACTTC.

V usage is TRBV30 and J usage is TRBJ2-5; 10 positions match TRBD2. Germline V gene lookup returns CDR1 GTSNPN and CDR2 SVGIG (reference sequence). Trimming removed 4 bases from V and 5 bases from J; junction bases left unmatched: 10. The CDR3 runs to 15 residues. The CDR3 protein is CAWMLSGGASETQYF. Here the CDR3 DNA reads TGTGCCTGGATGCTAAGCGGGGGGGCCTCTGAGACCCAGTACTTC.

This clonotype was seen ten or more times. This chain connects TRBV9 to TRBJ2-5, with TRBD2 as a possible D gene (5 bases). The germline CDR1 and CDR2 sequences are SGDLS and YYNGEE. V was clipped by 0 bases and J by 4 bases, with 10 bases between them. The CDR3 runs to 14 residues. For the CDR3, the DNA is TGTGCCAGCAGCGTAGAGGGCGGGTCAGAGACCCAGTACTTC. It is translated as CASSVEGGSETQYF.

This clonotype was detected ten times or more. The rearrangement links TRBV25-1 to TRBJ2-7; D uncertain. In germline, CDR1 is MGHDK, CDR2 SYGVNS. Trimming removed 2 bases from V and 0 bases from J, with 8 bases in between. The CDR3 is 14 amino acids. The CDR3, as DNA: TGTGCCAGCAGTGAAAATGTGGACTCCTACGAGCAGTACTTC. This translates into CASSENVDSYEQYF.

This clonotype was recorded a few times. The chain couples TRBV9 to TRBJ2-3, with D hard to call. Trimming left V 4 bases short and J 0 bases short, with 18 bases between. Per germline, CDR1 SGDLS and CDR2 YYNGEE. The CDR3 length is 17 residues. CDR3 nucleotides: TGTGCCAGCAGCACCGCCCGGTTGACTGCTAGCACAGATACGCAGTATTTT. Protein: CASSTARLTASTDTQYF.

The chain carries TRBV18 and TRBJ2-7; D unclear. Germline-derived CDR1 and CDR2 are KGHSH and LQKENI. Trimming stripped 1 base from V and 5 bases from J, with 9 bases between. This CDR3 contains 13 residues. The CDR3 protein is CASSPLPGDEQYF. For the CDR3, the DNA is TGTGCCAGCTCACCACTCCCTGGAGACGAGCAGTACTTC.

This clonotype was detected a few times. CDR3 coding DNA: TGTGCCAGCAGCGTAGCGGGGACTCCTACCTACGAGCAGTACTTC. It encodes CASSVAGTPTYEQYF. The chain uses TRBV9 and TRBJ2-7; TRBD2 is a possible D gene (6 bases). This CDR3 contains 15 residues. V dropped 0 bases and J dropped 2 bases, with 12 bases sitting between them. Germline loops: CDR1 SGDLS, CDR2 YYNGEE.

The chain has TRBV6-5 and TRBJ1-3; D is undetermined. V was trimmed by 4 bases and J by 0 bases, leaving 13 bases between them. Per germline, CDR1 MNHEY and CDR2 SVGAGI. This CDR3 region has 16 residues. CDR3 nucleotides: TGTGCCAGCAGTTCAGGCAGGAGTTACTCTGGAAACACCATATATTTT. Translated, it gives CASSSGRSYSGNTIYF.

The rearrangement uses TRBV19 and TRBJ1-1, with a possible D match to TRBD1 (5 bases). Trimming stripped 3 bases from V and 0 bases from J, with 8 bases between. Germline CDR1 reads LNHDA; CDR2 reads SQIVND (reference sequence). The CDR3 consists of 14 residues. CDR3: CASSIPGMNTEAFF. The CDR3 DNA follows: TGTGCCAGTAGTATCCCAGGGATGAACACTGAAGCTTTCTTT.

CDR3 loop: CASGGQSGLYEQYF. CDR3 DNA: TGTGCCAGCGGGGGACAGAGTGGGCTCTACGAGCAGTACTTC. This rearrangement joins TRBV28 to TRBJ2-7; 7 nucleotides line up with TRBD1. From germline, CDR1 is MDHEN and CDR2 SYDVKM. The CDR3 is made up of 14 amino acids. V shed 8 bases and J 3 bases; nucleotides not matched to a gene: 10.

V is TRBV7-8 and J is TRBJ2-2; D ambiguous. CDR1 is SGHVS and CDR2 is FQNEAQ in the germline V gene. Trimming stripped 4 bases from V and 6 bases from J, with 6 bases between. This CDR3 is built from 12 residues. For the CDR3, the DNA is TGTGCCAGCAGCTCCGAGTCCGGGGAGCTGTTTTTT. Amino acids: CASSSESGELFF.

The V and J genes are TRBV6-2 or TRBV6-3 and TRBJ2-3; 7 positions agree with TRBD1. The CDR3 extends over 20 amino acids. From germline, CDR1 is MNHEY and CDR2 SVGEGT. V trimming: 3 bases; J trimming: 3 bases; junction bases outside the gene matches: 21. CDR3 protein: CASSYSPAFNRGYATDTQYF. The CDR3, as DNA: TGTGCCAGCAGTTATTCCCCAGCCTTCAACAGGGGATATGCAACAGATACGCAGTATTTT.